The sequence of this T cell receptor (beta chain) was determined in a study of control samples from healthy donors and cancer patients. Germline V gene lookup returns CDR1 MDHEN and CDR2 SYDVKM. The CDR3 totals 14 residues. V was shortened by 2 bases and J by 6 bases, with 14 bases between the two germline ends. Libraries were prepared by immunoSEQ multiplex PCR; TCRdb keeps only in-frame clonotypes and omits some of them. Among under 300,000 clones listed, approximately 80% were seen once. The chain uses TRBV28 and TRBJ2-7, with D possibly being TRBD1 (6 bases). Source material: PBMCs. The origin of this receptor is an older woman with lung cancer. DNA of the CDR3: TGTGCCAGCAGTTTACGGCAGGGGACGGGCGAGCAGTACTTC. Encoded protein: CASSLRQGTGEQYF.